One sample yielded the 24 T cell receptor beta chains listed below, sequenced in a study of human T cells and chemical hapten exposure. This sample's time point: healthy volunteer bleed at 6 weeks. Unseparated into fractions, whole blood served as the source from which total RNA was extracted. Via MiXCR, TCRdb re-called the RACE reads, giving one row per CDR3 protein. This table holds around 70,000 distinct CDR3 sequences, about 6% found once. The sample was whole blood. Receptors originate from a female donor in good health. Some clones in this sample may be carry-over from other donors' samples.

The J gene is TRBJ2-3, the V gene TRBV12-3 or TRBV12-4; 11 nucleotides agree with TRBD1. The CDR3 runs to 19 residues. Unmatched junction bases numbered 12, after V lost 1 base and J lost 3 bases. The CDR3 protein is CASSLGFGQGARRTDTQYF. The DNA for the CDR3 is TGTGCCAGCAGTTTAGGGTTCGGACAGGGGGCTCGAAGAACAGATACGCAGTATTTT.

The chain combines TRBV7-2 with TRBJ2-3; 9 bases map to TRBD2. From germline, CDR1 is SGHTA and CDR2 FQGNSA. The trim removed 1 base at V and 4 bases at J, leaving 6 bases unmatched. There are 16 residues in the CDR3. CDR3 DNA sequence: TGTGCCAGCAGCTTAGAGCTCCTAGCGGGATCAGATACGCAGTATTTT. Protein sequence: CASSLELLAGSDTQYF.

A remark on this clonotype: Given a much more abundant clone one base away, this may be a read error. J is TRBJ2-6 and V is TRBV24-1, with 12 bases that match TRBD1. CDR1 is KGHDR, CDR2 SFDVKD, per germline. V lost 9 bases and J lost 3; bases outside the gene matches: 14. The CDR3 runs to 19 residues. CDR3 protein: CATGAEPGTGGVGANVLTF. CDR3 DNA sequence: TGTGCCACCGGTGCTGAGCCCGGGACAGGGGGCGTTGGGGCCAACGTCCTGACTTTC.

V is TRBV27 and J is TRBJ2-2; maybe TRBD1 (6 bases). Germline-derived CDR1 and CDR2 are MNHEY and SMNVEV (reference sequence). This CDR3 has 16 amino acids. Trimming removed 4 bases from V and 7 bases from J, with 19 bases in between. CDR3 protein: CASSSMVRGIGGELFF. The CDR3 DNA reads TGTGCCAGCAGTTCGATGGTCAGGGGTATAGGCGGGGAGCTGTTTTTT.

This clonotype was seen a handful of times. The chain employs TRBV6-5 and TRBJ2-6; the match to TRBD2 covers 7 bases. CDR1 and CDR2 from the germline V gene are MNHEY and SVGAGI. The CDR3 runs 15 residues. The V segment lost 6 bases and the J segment 2 bases; nucleotides outside the gene matches: 4. The CDR3 region is CASRTGGAGANVLTF. In DNA, the CDR3 is TGTGCCAGCAGAACGGGAGGAGCTGGGGCCAACGTCCTGACTTTC.

The J gene is TRBJ2-3, the V gene TRBV7-9; 8 bases are a match to TRBD1. This CDR3 has 14 amino acids. Germline CDR1 SEHNR, CDR2 FQNEAQ (reference sequence). V lost 4 bases to trimming and J lost 3 bases; unmatched junction nucleotides: 3. The CDR3 DNA follows: TGTGCCAGCAGCTCCCAGGGGGCAACAGATACGCAGTATTTT. Its translation: CASSSQGATDTQYF.

This clonotype was counted many times. The V gene is TRBV7-9, the J gene TRBJ2-5; TRBD2 is a possible D gene (5 bases). The CDR3 spans 15 residues. Germline CDR1 SEHNR, CDR2 FQNEAQ (reference sequence). Between the trimmed V and J ends, which lost 7 bases and 6 bases, there was a span of 21 bases. The CDR3 DNA reads as TGTGCCAGCACCTCCCCCCGACGGGATTTGAAGACCCAGTACTTC. Encoded protein: CASTSPRRDLKTQYF. The complete variable domain, with remaining parts taken from reference TRBV7-9 and TRBJ2-5, reads DTGVSQNPRHKITKRGQNVTFRCDPISEHNRLYWYRQTLGQGPEFLTYFQNEAQLEKSRLLSDRFSAERPKGSFSTLEIQRTEQGDSAMYLCASTSPRRDLKTQYFGPGTRLLVL.

J is TRBJ2-7 and V is TRBV28; possibly TRBD1 or TRBD2 for D (5 bases each). The CDR3 is made up of 12 amino acids. CDR1 is MDHEN, CDR2 SYDVKM, per germline. The germline V and J ends were trimmed by 4 bases and 5 bases, with 9 bases remaining between them. The CDR3 nucleotides are TGTGCCAGCAGTTCCAGGGACGACGAGCAGTACTTC. Its translation is CASSSRDDEQYF.

This clonotype was observed at least ten times. CDR3 DNA: TGTGCCAGCAGCTTAACGATGGGGGACTCCTACAATGAGCAGTTCTTC. It specifies CASSLTMGDSYNEQFF. V gene TRBV7-3 combines with J gene TRBJ2-1; possibly TRBD1 or TRBD2 for D (5 bases each). Germline values: CDR1 SGHTA, CDR2 FQGTGA. The CDR3 runs 16 residues. Trimming pared 0 bases from V and 0 bases from J, leaving 9 bases between.

The sample holds many counts of this clonotype. The chain carries TRBV30 and TRBJ2-1, with 9 bases that match TRBD2. Germline assignment: CDR1 GTSNPN and CDR2 SVGIG (reference sequence). After removal of 1 base from V and 2 bases from J, the junction contained 6 bases not matched to a gene. The CDR3 extends over 16 amino acids. The CDR3 loop reads CAWSGKAGGPYNEQFF. The CDR3 DNA reads TGTGCCTGGAGTGGGAAAGCGGGAGGCCCCTACAATGAGCAGTTCTTC.

This clonotype was counted only a few times. The rearrangement links TRBV5-1 to TRBJ2-3; TRBD1 matches 7 bases. Trimming cost V 3 bases and J 2 bases; bases outside gene matches: 6. The CDR3 sequence is 15 residues long. Germline V lookup: CDR1 SGHRS, CDR2 YFSETQ. The CDR3 sequence: CASSSAGTVTDTQYF. The CDR3, as DNA: TGCGCCAGCAGCTCCGCCGGGACAGTCACAGATACGCAGTATTTT.

The sample holds many counts of this clonotype. This rearrangement joins TRBV6-2 or TRBV6-3 to TRBJ2-7, with D maybe TRBD2 (5 bases). The CDR3 loop spans 13 amino acids. The germline V gene has CDR1 MNHEY and CDR2 SVGEGT. Trimming cost V 2 bases and J 3 bases, with 8 bases left between them. CDR3 protein: CASSYPGIYEQYF. CDR3 coding DNA: TGTGCCAGCAGTTACCCCGGGATCTACGAGCAGTACTTC.

The V call is TRBV4-3, the J call TRBJ2-1, with 8 bases lining up with TRBD2. Germline CDR1 is LGHNA and CDR2 is YSLEER. CDR3 length: 16 amino acids. V gave up 0 bases and J gave up 10 bases; unmatched junction bases: 11. The CDR3 DNA sequence: TGCGCCAGCAGCCAAGATCGGGCGGGAGGCCCACAGGAGCAGTTCTTC. Translating it yields CASSQDRAGGPQEQFF.

This clonotype was seen a few times. This chain uses TRBV20-1 with TRBJ2-3; either TRBD1 or TRBD2 may supply D (5 bases each). The V end lost 0 bases, the J end lost 6 bases, and 10 bases lay between the germline ends. In germline, CDR1 is DFQATT, CDR2 SNEGSKA (reference sequence). This CDR3 contains 13 residues. CDR3 bases: TGCAGTGCTAGAGAGGGGACCTACGATACGCAGTATTTT. It yields the protein CSAREGTYDTQYF.

This clonotype was found many times. The chain recombines TRBV3-1 with TRBJ2-1; 8 nucleotides line up with TRBD1. The CDR3 runs 18 residues. Germline assignment: CDR1 LGHDT and CDR2 YNNKEL (reference sequence). After removal of 3 bases from V and 3 bases from J, the junction contained 13 bases not matched to a gene. CDR3 nucleotide sequence: TGTGCCAGCAGCCAGGACAGGGTTTTGTCAATTTACTACAATGAGCAGTTCTTC. It codes for CASSQDRVLSIYYNEQFF.

The chain is built from TRBV4-1 and TRBJ2-3; TRBD1 matches 7 bases. The V gene end was trimmed by 1 base and the J gene end by 8 bases; junction bases not matched to a gene: 15. Per the germline V gene, CDR1 is MGHRA and CDR2 is YSYEKL. The CDR3 consists of 17 residues. CDR3 protein: CASSQGPFRQGMSTQYF. The CDR3 nucleotides are TGCGCCAGCAGCCAAGGTCCTTTTCGACAGGGTATGAGTACGCAGTATTTT.

This clonotype has only a few counts. V is TRBV28 and J is TRBJ2-5; D is perhaps TRBD1 (5 bases). The germline gives CDR1 MDHEN, CDR2 SYDVKM. V was pared by 0 bases and J by 2 bases, with 7 bases between. The CDR3 length is 14 residues. The CDR3 loop is CASSLWTDQETQYF. The CDR3 DNA reads TGTGCCAGCAGTTTATGGACAGATCAAGAGACCCAGTACTTC.

This clonotype was seen ten or more times. The V and J genes are TRBV7-3 and TRBJ2-3; 9 bases line up with TRBD2. CDR3 length: 14 residues. Germline CDR1 reads SGHTA; CDR2 reads FQGTGA. J lost 6 bases, V lost 5 bases, and 6 bases had no gene match. Here the CDR3 DNA reads TGTGCCAGCAGCCTTAGCGGGAGCTGGGATACGCAGTATTTT. This encodes CASSLSGSWDTQYF.

This clonotype was recorded many times. This chain's CDR3 is CASSLAASSYEQYF. CDR3 coding DNA: TGTGCCAGCAGCTTAGCGGCGAGCTCCTACGAGCAGTACTTC. The gene calls are TRBV11-2 and TRBJ2-7; no reliable D call. The CDR3 is 14 amino acids. The germline V and J ends were trimmed by 1 base and 0 bases, with 7 bases remaining between them. CDR1 SGHAT and CDR2 FQNNGV come from the germline V gene.

This clonotype was found a few times. The chain recombines TRBV5-6 with TRBJ1-5; D remains ambiguous. This CDR3 contains 14 residues. The germline CDR1 and CDR2 sequences are SGHDT and YYEEEE. The ends were cut back, 1 base at V and 2 bases at J, with 7 bases in the middle. The CDR3 spells CASSLWAGNQPQHF. The CDR3 nucleotides are TGTGCCAGCAGCTTGTGGGCAGGCAATCAGCCCCAGCATTTT.

This clonotype was found many times. This chain links TRBV7-8 with TRBJ2-2; 10 bases align to TRBD1. Trimming took 5 bases from V and 5 from J; bases not matched to a gene: 5. The germline V gene has CDR1 SGHVS and CDR2 FQNEAQ. The CDR3 totals 15 residues. The CDR3, as DNA: TGTGCCAGCAGCCCGGGACAGGGGTGGACCGGGGAGCTGTTTTTT. Translated: CASSPGQGWTGELFF.

This clonotype has at least ten counts. The chain links TRBV29-1 to TRBJ2-1; D is possibly TRBD1 or TRBD2 (6 bases each). V lost 7 bases and J lost 0, with 16 bases in between. CDR3 length: 15 amino acids. CDR1 is SQVTM, CDR2 ANQGSEA, per germline. CDR3 protein: CSADVGGSSYNEQFF. The CDR3 DNA reads TGCAGCGCGGACGTAGGGGGGAGCTCCTACAATGAGCAGTTCTTC.

This clonotype was observed a few times. The V and J genes are TRBV20-1 and TRBJ2-1; TRBD2 matches at 11 bases. CDR3 length equals 19 residues. Germline loops: CDR1 DFQATT, CDR2 SNEGSKA (reference sequence). V gave up 0 bases and J gave up 7 bases; unmatched junction bases: 17. CDR3 loop: CSARENVLAGEMVGNEQFF. CDR3 DNA: TGCAGTGCTAGAGAGAACGTACTAGCGGGAGAAATGGTGGGGAATGAGCAGTTCTTC.

This clonotype has a count of ten or more. CDR3 in DNA: TGTGCCAGCCAAGCCGGGACTAGCGGGAGGGCCGAGGGCATTCAGTACTTC. It codes for CASQAGTSGRAEGIQYF. The J gene is TRBJ2-4, the V gene TRBV6-6, with TRBD2 identical over 16 bases. CDR1 MNHNY and CDR2 SVGAGI come from the germline V gene (reference sequence). The length of the CDR3 is 17 residues. J gave up 9 bases and V 8 bases, and 13 bases lay outside the gene matches.